These 28 T cell receptor beta chains originate from one sample sequenced in a study of shared clonotypes between healthy human individuals. Sequencing was performed with immunoSEQ multiplex PCR; in TCRdb, only in-frame clones are kept and a portion is missing. The repertoire holds roughly 1,500,000 clones, with 95% to 99% as singletons. The sample comprised naive CD4+ T cells sorted from blood. Noted subset: CD45RA+ positively selected. The receptors shown here come from a man aged 30 to 39 in good health.

This clone was counted a single time. The CDR3 reads CASSLQAGTGGETQYF. In DNA form, the CDR3 reads TGCGCCAGCAGCCTTCAAGCCGGGACAGGGGGAGAGACCCAGTACTTC. The chain recombines TRBV4-3 with TRBJ2-5; 11 bases agree with TRBD1. The germline gives CDR1 LGHNA, CDR2 YSLEER. The trim removed 4 bases at V and 4 bases at J, leaving 8 bases unmatched. The CDR3 is made up of 16 amino acids.

This chain links TRBV5-1 with TRBJ2-7, with 9 bases matching TRBD2. Germline V CDR1 and CDR2: SGHRS, YFSETQ. The trim removed 1 base at V and 6 bases at J, leaving 11 bases unmatched. CDR3 length: 16 residues. DNA of the CDR3: TGCGCCAGCAGCTTGCCCGTGGCGGGAGGGCCGTCCGAGCAGTACTTC. Translation gives CASSLPVAGGPSEQYF.

Concerning this clone itself: At the DNA level, this CDR3 is encoded by other sequences in the same sample as well. This chain links TRBV5-1 with TRBJ2-5; D is undetermined. Germline V gives CDR1 SGHRS, CDR2 YFSETQ. The CDR3 totals 12 residues. Trimming removed 0 bases at V and 7 bases at J, with 7 bases between. CDR3 sequence reads: CASSLEVGTQYF. The CDR3 DNA reads TGCGCCAGCAGCTTGGAAGTCGGGACCCAGTACTTC.

This sequence joins TRBV28 and TRBJ1-5; TRBD1 is a possible D gene (5 bases). Trimming removed 5 bases from V and 2 bases from J, with 13 bases in between. This CDR3 comprises 15 residues. Germline loops: CDR1 MDHEN, CDR2 SYDVKM. CDR3 region: CASSLLRGGNQPQHF. CDR3 in DNA: TGTGCCAGCAGTCTACTACGGGGCGGCAATCAGCCCCAGCATTTT. The full variable domain, with the rest looked up from reference TRBV28 and TRBJ1-5, is DVKVTQSSRYLVKRTGEKVFLECVQDMDHENMFWYRQDPGLGLRLIYFSYDVKMKEKGDIPEGYSVSREKKERFSLILESASTNQTSMYLCASSLLRGGNQPQHFGDGTRLSIL.

The chain links TRBV28 to TRBJ1-5; 9 bases fit TRBD1. The CDR3 is 17 amino acids. Germline V CDR1 and CDR2: MDHEN, SYDVKM. Unmatched junction bases numbered 12, after V lost 5 bases and J lost 4 bases. CDR3 sequence: CASSLLGDRATNQPQHF. The CDR3 region has the DNA TGTGCCAGCAGTCTCTTGGGGGACAGGGCTACGAATCAGCCCCAGCATTTT.

The chain couples TRBV9 to TRBJ1-1, with no clear D. The V gene's germline CDR1 is SGDLS and CDR2 YYNGEE. Trimming took 2 bases from V and 1 from J, leaving 9 bases between them. The CDR3 covers 14 residues. The DNA of the CDR3 is TGTGCCAGCAGCGTTTTGTCGGGGAACACTGAAGCTTTCTTT. Its protein product is CASSVLSGNTEAFF. Variable domain in full (rest from reference TRBV9 and TRBJ1-1): DSGVTQTPKHLITATGQRVTLRCSPRSGDLSVYWYQQSLDQGLQFLIQYYNGEERAKGNILERFSAQQFPDLHSELNLSSLELGDSALYFCASSVLSGNTEAFFGQGTRLTVV.

The rearrangement uses TRBV7-2 and TRBJ2-3, with 7 bases identical to TRBD2. CDR3 length equals 15 residues. Per germline, CDR1 SGHTA and CDR2 FQGNSA. V gave up 7 bases and J gave up 1 base; unmatched junction bases: 8. The CDR3 reads CASNLLGRGTDTQYF. As DNA, the CDR3 is TGTGCCAGCAACCTCCTTGGGAGGGGCACAGATACGCAGTATTTT.

V is TRBV7-2 and J is TRBJ2-7; weak D call: TRBD2 (7 bases). V gave up 5 bases and J gave up 8 bases, with 13 bases separating them. Germline V lookup: CDR1 SGHTA, CDR2 FQGNSA. The CDR3 consists of 12 residues. The DNA of the CDR3 is TGTGCCAGCAGCGCCGCGGGGGCCCAGCAGTACTTC. It encodes CASSAAGAQQYF.

The chain links TRBV29-1 to TRBJ2-2; D is undetermined. This CDR3 contains 14 residues. V was trimmed by 4 bases and J by 2 bases, leaving 11 bases between them. Per germline, CDR1 SQVTM and CDR2 ANQGSEA. In nucleotides, the CDR3 is TGCAGCGTTGGCTATGCGGTTAACACCGGGGAGCTGTTTTTT. Amino acids: CSVGYAVNTGELFF.

This clone is a singleton in its sample. Other DNA sequences in the same sample also yield this CDR3. The chain carries TRBV18 and TRBJ1-4, with 8 bases aligning to TRBD1. V was clipped by 1 base and J by 2 bases; unmatched bases: 0. From germline, CDR1 is KGHSH and CDR2 LQKENI. The CDR3 has 15 residues. The DNA for the CDR3 is TGTGCCAGCTCACCACGGACAGGGACTAATGAAAAACTGTTTTTT. Protein: CASSPRTGTNEKLFF.

The V call is TRBV9, the J call TRBJ2-1; D possibly matches TRBD1 or TRBD2 (6 bases each). The V and J ends lost 0 bases and 4 bases respectively, with 14 bases between them. Germline V gene sequence: CDR1 SGDLS, CDR2 YYNGEE. The CDR3 consists of 16 residues. The CDR3 DNA reads as TGTGCCAGCAGCGTAGGAAACTTAGGGGGGTACAATGAGCAGTTCTTC. This encodes CASSVGNLGGYNEQFF.

The chain uses TRBV6-1 and TRBJ2-7; D unresolved. Looked up from germline, CDR1 is MNHNS and CDR2 is SASEGT. The CDR3 contains 13 residues. V was cut by 3 bases and J by 7 bases, with 13 bases left in between. CDR3 region: CASSDHAPLEQYF. The CDR3 nucleotides read TGTGCCAGCAGTGATCACGCCCCCTTGGAGCAGTACTTC.

J is TRBJ2-1 and V is TRBV7-7; 7 nucleotides agree with TRBD2. Germline V CDR1 and CDR2: SSHAT, FNYEAQ (reference sequence). With V trimmed by 0 bases and J by 7 bases, 12 bases remained unmatched. This CDR3 spans 17 amino acids. The CDR3 loop reads CASSLATRSGITNEQFF. In nucleotides, the CDR3 is TGTGCCAGCAGCTTAGCGACCCGCAGCGGGATCACTAATGAGCAGTTCTTC. The full variable domain, in which reference TRBV7-7 and TRBJ2-1 provide the parts outside the CDR3, is GAGVSQSPRYKVTKRGQDVTLRCDPISSHATLYWYQQALGQGPEFLTYFNYEAQPDKSGLPSDRFSAERPEGSISTLTIQRTEQRDSAMYRCASSLATRSGITNEQFFGPGTRLTVL.

This clone has just one count. The junction does not match germline at one end; this may be a read error. Other DNA sequences of this sample code for an identical CDR3. J is TRBJ2-5 and V is TRBV29-1; unclear D gene. This CDR3 has 12 residues. Per the germline V gene, CDR1 is SQVTM and CDR2 is ANQGSEA. Here the CDR3 reads CSVEDGGETQYF. CDR3 bases: TGCAGCGTCGAAGACGGTGGGGAGACCCAGTACTTC.

This chain links TRBV19 with TRBJ2-2; no reliable D call. The CDR3 has 14 amino acids. V lost 4 bases and J 3 bases, leaving 9 bases between the germline ends. In germline, CDR1 is LNHDA, CDR2 SQIVND (reference sequence). CDR3 sequence: CASSNWPDTGELFF. The CDR3 nucleotides read TGTGCCAGTAGTAACTGGCCGGACACCGGGGAGCTGTTTTTT.

This clone appeared a single time. The chain employs TRBV7-9 and TRBJ1-2, with 9 bases that match TRBD1. The CDR3 is 15 residues long. Trimming at V came to 2 bases and at J to 3 bases, leaving 4 bases not matched to a gene. CDR1 SEHNR and CDR2 FQNEAQ come from the germline V gene (reference sequence). CDR3: CASSLWDRDYYGYTF. The CDR3 nucleotides are TGTGCCAGCAGCTTATGGGACAGGGATTACTATGGCTACACCTTC. Variable domain in full (rest from reference TRBV7-9 and TRBJ1-2): DTGVSQNPRHKITKRGQNVTFRCDPISEHNRLYWYRQTLGQGPEFLTYFQNEAQLEKSRLLSDRFSAERPKGSFSTLEIQRTEQGDSAMYLCASSLWDRDYYGYTFGSGTRLTVV.

The J gene is TRBJ2-6, the V gene TRBV27; D not resolved. Trimming took 5 bases from V and 4 from J, leaving 9 bases between them. The CDR3 is made up of 14 amino acids. Germline V lookup: CDR1 MNHEY, CDR2 SMNVEV (reference sequence). The CDR3 loop is CASSPLAGANVLTF. The CDR3 nucleotides are TGTGCCAGCAGTCCTCTCGCGGGGGCCAACGTCCTGACTTTC.

This chain connects TRBV14 to TRBJ2-5, with TRBD2 identical over 8 bases. The CDR3 contains 14 residues. Trimming cost V 4 bases and J 5 bases; bases outside gene matches: 6. Germline values: CDR1 SGHDN, CDR2 FVKESK. This CDR3 reads CASSPVGGAETQYF. CDR3 sequence (DNA): TGTGCCAGCAGCCCCGTCGGGGGGGCGGAGACCCAGTACTTC.

The J gene is TRBJ2-1, the V gene TRBV14; TRBD2 aligns across 13 bases. The CDR3 runs to 19 residues. V shed 4 bases, J shed 5 bases, and the junction held 14 bases outside the gene matches. Germline loops: CDR1 SGHDN, CDR2 FVKESK. CDR3 coding DNA: TGTGCCAGCAGCCGTAATAGGACTAGCGGGAGTAGGAGTCACAATGAGCAGTTCTTC. This encodes CASSRNRTSGSRSHNEQFF.

This clone has only one observation. Other nucleotide sequences from this sample produce the same CDR3. The V gene is TRBV28, the J gene TRBJ1-5, with D hard to call. Germline V gene sequence: CDR1 MDHEN, CDR2 SYDVKM. V lost 4 bases and J lost 4, with 11 bases in between. The CDR3 contains 14 residues. The CDR3 DNA sequence: TGTGCCAGCAGTTCCCCGGGATCTAATCAGCCCCAGCATTTT. This translates into CASSSPGSNQPQHF.

V gene TRBV27 combines with J gene TRBJ2-1; D might be TRBD1 or TRBD2, each matching 6 bases. This CDR3 spans 15 amino acids. Germline V gene sequence: CDR1 MNHEY, CDR2 SMNVEV (reference sequence). The ends were cut back, 2 bases at V and 2 bases at J, with 10 bases in the middle. The DNA of the CDR3 is TGTGCCAGCAGTTTAGAGGAGGGGGCCTACAATGAGCAGTTCTTC. Its translation: CASSLEEGAYNEQFF.

This CDR3 is CASSRDEGPSYNEQFF. CDR3 nucleotide sequence: TGTGCCAGCAGCCGTGATGAGGGCCCCTCCTACAATGAGCAGTTCTTC. The rearrangement uses TRBV5-6 and TRBJ2-1; tentative D call: TRBD2 (5 bases). Per germline, CDR1 SGHDT and CDR2 YYEEEE. The CDR3 covers 16 residues. Trimming pared 4 bases from V and 0 bases from J, leaving 14 bases between.

J is TRBJ2-1 and V is TRBV28; no clear D gene. From germline, CDR1 is MDHEN and CDR2 SYDVKM. V shed 6 bases and J shed 6 bases, with 24 bases lying between them. The CDR3 sequence is 17 residues long. The CDR3 region is CASSYQWEFSLPNEQFF. As DNA, the CDR3 is TGTGCCAGCAGCTACCAGTGGGAATTTTCCTTGCCCAATGAGCAGTTCTTC.

In this sample, this clone turned up once. V is TRBV5-6 and J is TRBJ1-3, with a tentative D call TRBD1 (5 bases). CDR1 is SGHDT, CDR2 YYEEEE, per germline. V was clipped by 4 bases and J by 0 bases, with 14 bases between them. CDR3 length: 16 residues. The chain's CDR3 is CASSPRRQLSGNTIYF. In DNA, the CDR3 is TGTGCCAGCAGCCCACGTCGACAGCTCTCTGGAAACACCATATATTTT.

The gene calls are TRBV18 and TRBJ1-5; D is possibly TRBD1 (5 bases). Germline CDR1 reads KGHSH; CDR2 reads LQKENI. Between the trimmed V and J ends, which lost 3 bases and 2 bases, there was a span of 11 bases. This CDR3 is 15 amino acids long. As DNA, the CDR3 is TGTGCCAGCTCACCCGCGGGGGATGGCAATCAGCCCCAGCATTTT. Translating it yields CASSPAGDGNQPQHF.

The V gene is TRBV2, the J gene TRBJ1-4, with 8 bases fitting TRBD1. Trimming took 5 bases from V and 8 from J; bases not matched to a gene: 10. Per germline, CDR1 SNHLY and CDR2 FYNNEI. The CDR3 totals 15 residues. The DNA for the CDR3 is TGTGCCAGCAGTTCGAATCAGGGGGCAGGCGAAAAACTGTTTTTT. Translated: CASSSNQGAGEKLFF.

This clone was detected a few times. Different DNA sequences within this sample yield the same CDR3. The J gene is TRBJ2-3, the V gene TRBV5-1; D unresolved. Germline V gene data show CDR1 as SGHRS and CDR2 as YFSETQ. The CDR3 runs 12 residues. The V end lost 4 bases, the J end lost 2 bases, and 5 bases lay between the germline ends. The CDR3 region is CASSPDTDTQYF. CDR3 nucleotide sequence: TGCGCCAGCAGCCCGGACACAGATACGCAGTATTTT.

The chain has TRBV28 and TRBJ1-1; D gene ambiguous. Looked up from germline, CDR1 is MDHEN and CDR2 is SYDVKM. CDR3 size: 12 residues. Trimming took 7 bases from V and 7 from J, leaving 13 bases between them. In nucleotides, the CDR3 is TGTGCCAGCAATACTAACTTCTTTGAAGCTTTCTTT. Translated: CASNTNFFEAFF.